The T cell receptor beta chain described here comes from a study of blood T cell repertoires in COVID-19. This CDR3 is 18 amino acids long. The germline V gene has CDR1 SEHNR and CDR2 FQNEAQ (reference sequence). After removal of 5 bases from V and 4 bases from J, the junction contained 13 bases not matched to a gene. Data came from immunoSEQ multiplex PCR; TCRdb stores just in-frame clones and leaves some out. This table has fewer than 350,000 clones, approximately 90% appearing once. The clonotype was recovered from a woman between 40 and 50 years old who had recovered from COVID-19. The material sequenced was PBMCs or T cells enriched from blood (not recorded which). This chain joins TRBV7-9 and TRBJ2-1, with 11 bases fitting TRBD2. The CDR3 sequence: CASSNKLRLAGLYNEQFF. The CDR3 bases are TGTGCCAGCAGCAATAAGCTTAGACTAGCGGGATTATACAATGAGCAGTTCTTC.